The TCR beta chain under discussion was sequenced for a study of Graves' ophthalmopathy and Graves' hyperthyroidism. Amplification of TCR beta CDR3 regions used RNA transcripts. A first-round RT-PCR used HTBI primers, followed by a second-round multiplex PCR. TCRdb analysed the multiplex PCR reads with MiXCR anew, one entry per CDR3 protein. The sample lists hundreds of thousands of distinct CDR3 sequences, about two fifths seen once, with 2.5% to 3.5% in the top ten. Unmatched junction bases numbered 6, after V lost 4 bases and J lost 6 bases. This CDR3 comprises 14 residues. The germline V gene has CDR1 SEHNR and CDR2 FQNEAQ (reference sequence). Certain patients were not enrolled. These were patients with other autoimmune diseases, uncontrolled infections, pregnancy or lactation. PBMCs came from 10 ml of fresh peripheral blood. This clonotype was detected ten times or more.

The sequence was collected from an adult man with Graves' ophthalmopathy. V gene TRBV7-9 combines with J gene TRBJ1-2; 9 bases match TRBD1. The sample consisted of peripheral blood. DNA for the CDR3: TGTGCCAGCAGCTCGAATGACAGGGGGGATGGCTACACCTTC. This sequence encodes CASSSNDRGDGYTF.